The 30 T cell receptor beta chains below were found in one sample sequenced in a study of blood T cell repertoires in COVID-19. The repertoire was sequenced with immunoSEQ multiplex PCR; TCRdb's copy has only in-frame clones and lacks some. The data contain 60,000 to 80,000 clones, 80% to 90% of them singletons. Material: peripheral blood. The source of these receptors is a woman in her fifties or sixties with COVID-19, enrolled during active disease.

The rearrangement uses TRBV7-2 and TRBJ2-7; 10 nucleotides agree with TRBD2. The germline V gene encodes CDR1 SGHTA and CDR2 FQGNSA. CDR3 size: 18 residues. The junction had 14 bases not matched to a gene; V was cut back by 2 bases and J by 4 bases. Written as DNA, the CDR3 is TGTGCCAGCAGCTTAAGTCAACTAGCGGGGCGGGGGGTTTACGAGCAGTACTTC. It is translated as CASSLSQLAGRGVYEQYF.

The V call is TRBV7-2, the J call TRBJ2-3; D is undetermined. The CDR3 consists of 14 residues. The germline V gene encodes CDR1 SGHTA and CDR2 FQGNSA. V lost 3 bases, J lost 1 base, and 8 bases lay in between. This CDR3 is CASSFGGGTDTQYF. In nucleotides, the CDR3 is TGTGCCAGCAGCTTTGGCGGAGGCACAGATACGCAGTATTTT.

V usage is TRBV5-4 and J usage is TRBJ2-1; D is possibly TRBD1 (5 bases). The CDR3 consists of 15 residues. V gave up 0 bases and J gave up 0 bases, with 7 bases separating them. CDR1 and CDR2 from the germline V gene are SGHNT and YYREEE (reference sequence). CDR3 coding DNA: TGTGCCAGCAGCTTGGTTCAGGGCTCCTACAATGAGCAGTTCTTC. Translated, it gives CASSLVQGSYNEQFF.

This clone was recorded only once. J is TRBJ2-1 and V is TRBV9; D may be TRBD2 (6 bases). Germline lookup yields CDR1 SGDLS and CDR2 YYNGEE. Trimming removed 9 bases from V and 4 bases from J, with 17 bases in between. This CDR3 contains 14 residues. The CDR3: CATSRDFRYNEQFF. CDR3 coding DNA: TGTGCCACCTCTCGGGACTTCCGTTACAATGAGCAGTTCTTC.

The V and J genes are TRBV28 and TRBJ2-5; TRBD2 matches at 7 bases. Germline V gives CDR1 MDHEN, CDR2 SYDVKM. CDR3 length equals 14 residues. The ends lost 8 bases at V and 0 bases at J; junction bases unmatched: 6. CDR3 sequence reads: CASLSSGNQETQYF. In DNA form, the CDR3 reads TGTGCCAGCTTATCTAGCGGTAACCAAGAGACCCAGTACTTC.

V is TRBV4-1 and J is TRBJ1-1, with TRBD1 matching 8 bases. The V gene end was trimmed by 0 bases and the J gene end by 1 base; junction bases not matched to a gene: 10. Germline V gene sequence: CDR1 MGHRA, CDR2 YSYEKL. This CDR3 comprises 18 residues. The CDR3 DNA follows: TGCGCCAGCAGCCAAGAAAGCTCAGGACAGGGCCGGAACACTGAAGCTTTCTTT. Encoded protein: CASSQESSGQGRNTEAFF.

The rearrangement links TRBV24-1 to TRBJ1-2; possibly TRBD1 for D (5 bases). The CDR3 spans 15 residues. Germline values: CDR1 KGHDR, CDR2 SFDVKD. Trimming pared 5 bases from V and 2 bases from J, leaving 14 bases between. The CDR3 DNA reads TGTGCCACCAGTGGTGGGGCATCTCCCAACTATGGCTACACCTTC. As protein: CATSGGASPNYGYTF.

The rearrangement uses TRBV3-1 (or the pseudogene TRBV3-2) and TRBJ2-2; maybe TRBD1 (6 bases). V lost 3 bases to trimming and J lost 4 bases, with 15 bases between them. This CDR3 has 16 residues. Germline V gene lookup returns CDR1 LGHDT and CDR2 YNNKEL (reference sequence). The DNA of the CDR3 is TGTGCCAGCAGCCACCCAAGTCGGACAGCCACCGGGGAGCTGTTTTTT. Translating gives CASSHPSRTATGELFF.

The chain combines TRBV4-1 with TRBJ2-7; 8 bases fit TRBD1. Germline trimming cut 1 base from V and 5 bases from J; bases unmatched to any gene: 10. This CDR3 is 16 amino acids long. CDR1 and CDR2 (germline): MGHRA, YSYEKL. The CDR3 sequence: CASSQGGTGPDDEQYF. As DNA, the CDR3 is TGCGCCAGCAGCCAAGGGGGGACAGGCCCAGATGACGAGCAGTACTTC.

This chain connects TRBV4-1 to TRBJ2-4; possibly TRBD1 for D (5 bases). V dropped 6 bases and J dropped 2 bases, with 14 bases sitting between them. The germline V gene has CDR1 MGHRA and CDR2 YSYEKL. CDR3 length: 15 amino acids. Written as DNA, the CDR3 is TGCGCCAGCAGTGGTCAGGGTGTAACCAAAAACATTCAGTACTTC. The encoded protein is CASSGQGVTKNIQYF.

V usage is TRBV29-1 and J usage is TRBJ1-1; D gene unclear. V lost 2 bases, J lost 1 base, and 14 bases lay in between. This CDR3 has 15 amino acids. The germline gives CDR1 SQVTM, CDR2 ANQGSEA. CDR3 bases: TGCAGCGTTGAAACTTCAGATAGACAGAACACTGAAGCTTTCTTT. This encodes CSVETSDRQNTEAFF.

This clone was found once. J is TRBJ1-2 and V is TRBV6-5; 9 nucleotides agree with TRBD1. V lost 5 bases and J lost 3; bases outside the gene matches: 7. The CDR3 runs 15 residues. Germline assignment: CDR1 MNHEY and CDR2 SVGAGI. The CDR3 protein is CASSTGQGYDYGYTF. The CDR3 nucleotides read TGTGCCAGCAGTACGGGACAGGGCTATGACTATGGCTACACCTTC.

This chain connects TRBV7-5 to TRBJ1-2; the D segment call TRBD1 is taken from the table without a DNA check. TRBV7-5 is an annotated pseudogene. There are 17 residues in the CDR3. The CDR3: CARSLLARTLKNYGYTF. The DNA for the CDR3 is TGTGCCAGAAGCTTATTGGCTCGGACACTAAAGAACTATGGCTACACCTTC.

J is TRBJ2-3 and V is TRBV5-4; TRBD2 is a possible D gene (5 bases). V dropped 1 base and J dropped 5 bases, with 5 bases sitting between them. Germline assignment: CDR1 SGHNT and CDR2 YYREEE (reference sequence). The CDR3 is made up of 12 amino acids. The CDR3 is CASSLREDTQYF. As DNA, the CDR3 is TGTGCCAGCAGCTTGCGGGAAGATACGCAGTATTTT. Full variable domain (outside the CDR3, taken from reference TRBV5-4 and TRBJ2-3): ETGVTQSPTHLIKTRGQQVTLRCSSQSGHNTVSWYQQALGQGPQFIFQYYREEENGRGNFPPRFSGLQFPNYSSELNVNALELDDSALYLCASSLREDTQYFGPGTRLTVL.

Written as DNA, the CDR3 is TGTGCCACCAGCAGAATTACAGGGGGGGCTGAAAAACTGTTTTTT. Protein product: CATSRITGGAEKLFF. V and J are TRBV15 and TRBJ1-4; 8 bases match TRBD1. J was trimmed by 7 bases and V by 2 bases; bases with no gene match: 6. Germline V gene data show CDR1 as LNHNV and CDR2 as YYDKDF (reference sequence). The length of the CDR3 is 15 residues.

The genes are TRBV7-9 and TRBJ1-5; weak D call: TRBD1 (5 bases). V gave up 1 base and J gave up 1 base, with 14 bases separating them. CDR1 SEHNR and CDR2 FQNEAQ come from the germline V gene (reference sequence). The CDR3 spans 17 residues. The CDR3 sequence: CASSLGQGGRSNQPQHF. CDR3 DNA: TGTGCCAGCAGCTTAGGGCAGGGAGGAAGAAGCAATCAGCCCCAGCATTTT.

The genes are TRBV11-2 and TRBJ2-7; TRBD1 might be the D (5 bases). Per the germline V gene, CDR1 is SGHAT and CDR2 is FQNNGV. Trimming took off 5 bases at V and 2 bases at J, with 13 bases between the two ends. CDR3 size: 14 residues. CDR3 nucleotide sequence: TGTGCCAGCAGCCAGGGTGGGGAAACCTACGAGCAGTACTTC. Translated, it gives CASSQGGETYEQYF.

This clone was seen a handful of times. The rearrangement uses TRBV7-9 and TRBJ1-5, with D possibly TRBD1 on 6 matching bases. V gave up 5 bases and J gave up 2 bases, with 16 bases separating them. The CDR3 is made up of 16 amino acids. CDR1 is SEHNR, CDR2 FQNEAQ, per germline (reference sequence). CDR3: CASSKQGGSGNQPQHF. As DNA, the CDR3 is TGTGCCAGCAGCAAACAGGGTGGGTCGGGCAATCAGCCCCAGCATTTT.

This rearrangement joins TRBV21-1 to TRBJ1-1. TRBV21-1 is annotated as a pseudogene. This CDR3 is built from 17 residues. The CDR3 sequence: CASSKDESGDMNTEAFF. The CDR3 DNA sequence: TGTGCCAGCAGCAAAGACGAGTCGGGAGACATGAACACTGAAGCTTTCTTT.

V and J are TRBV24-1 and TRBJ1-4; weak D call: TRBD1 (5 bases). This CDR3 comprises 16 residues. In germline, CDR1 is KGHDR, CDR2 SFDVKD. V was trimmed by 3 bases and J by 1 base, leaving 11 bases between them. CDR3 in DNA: TGTGCCACCAGTGATCCCGCCGGGGGAACTAATGAAAAACTGTTTTTT. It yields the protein CATSDPAGGTNEKLFF.

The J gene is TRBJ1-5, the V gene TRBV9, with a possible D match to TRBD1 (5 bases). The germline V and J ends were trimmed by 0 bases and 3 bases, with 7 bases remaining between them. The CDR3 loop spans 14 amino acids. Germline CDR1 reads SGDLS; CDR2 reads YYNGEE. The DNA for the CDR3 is TGTGCCAGCAGCGTAGGGGGCCACAATCAGCCCCAGCATTTT. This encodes CASSVGGHNQPQHF.

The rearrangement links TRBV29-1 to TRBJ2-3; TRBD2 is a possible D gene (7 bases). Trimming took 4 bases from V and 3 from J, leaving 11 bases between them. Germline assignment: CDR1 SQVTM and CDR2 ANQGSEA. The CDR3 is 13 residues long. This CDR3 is CSVAGGRTDTQYF. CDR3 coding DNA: TGCAGCGTTGCCGGGGGGCGGACAGATACGCAGTATTTT.

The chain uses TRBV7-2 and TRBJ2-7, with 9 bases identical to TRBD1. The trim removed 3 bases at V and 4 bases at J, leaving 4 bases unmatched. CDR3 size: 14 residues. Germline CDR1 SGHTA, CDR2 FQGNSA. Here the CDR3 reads CASSLGTGMYEQYF. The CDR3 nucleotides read TGTGCCAGCAGCTTGGGGACAGGGATGTACGAGCAGTACTTC.

The CDR3 region has the DNA TGCGCCAGCAGCTTGGGGGCCCACAGCTCCTACGAGCAGTACTTC. Its protein product is CASSLGAHSSYEQYF. V usage is TRBV5-1 and J usage is TRBJ2-7, with D unresolved. The CDR3 is 15 residues long. With 0 bases removed from V and 0 bases from J, the gap between germline ends came to 10 bases. Germline assignment: CDR1 SGHRS and CDR2 YFSETQ.

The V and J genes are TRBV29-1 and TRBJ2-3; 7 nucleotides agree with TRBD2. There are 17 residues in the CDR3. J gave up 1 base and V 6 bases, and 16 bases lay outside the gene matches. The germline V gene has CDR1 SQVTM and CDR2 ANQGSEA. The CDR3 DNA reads TGCAGCGTAGGAGGTCTCGAGGGAGGGCATCGCACAGATACGCAGTATTTT. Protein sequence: CSVGGLEGGHRTDTQYF.

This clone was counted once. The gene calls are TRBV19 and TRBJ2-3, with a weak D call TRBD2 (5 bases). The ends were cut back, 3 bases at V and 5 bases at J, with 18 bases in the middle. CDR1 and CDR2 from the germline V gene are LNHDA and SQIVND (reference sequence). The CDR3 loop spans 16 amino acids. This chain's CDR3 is CASSMRPSPRIDTQYF. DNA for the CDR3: TGTGCCAGTAGTATGCGCCCTAGCCCCAGAATAGATACGCAGTATTTT. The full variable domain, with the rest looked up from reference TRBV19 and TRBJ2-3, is DGGITQSPKYLFRKEGQNVTLSCEQNLNHDAMYWYRQDPGQGLRLIYYSQIVNDFQKGDIAEGYSVSREKKESFPLTVTSAQKNPTAFYLCASSMRPSPRIDTQYFGPGTRLTVL.

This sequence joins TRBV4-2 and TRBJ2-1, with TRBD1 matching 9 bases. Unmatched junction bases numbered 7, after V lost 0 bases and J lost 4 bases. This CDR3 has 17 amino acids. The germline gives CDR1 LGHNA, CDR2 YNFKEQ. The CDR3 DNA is TGTGCCAGCAGCCAAGACCGTCCGGGACAGGGATACAATGAGCAGTTCTTC. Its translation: CASSQDRPGQGYNEQFF.

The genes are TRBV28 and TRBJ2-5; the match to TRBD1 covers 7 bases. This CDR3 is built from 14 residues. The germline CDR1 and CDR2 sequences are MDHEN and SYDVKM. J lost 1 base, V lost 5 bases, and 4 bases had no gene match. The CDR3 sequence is CASSPYRGQETQYF. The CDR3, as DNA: TGTGCCAGCAGTCCCTACAGGGGCCAAGAGACCCAGTACTTC.

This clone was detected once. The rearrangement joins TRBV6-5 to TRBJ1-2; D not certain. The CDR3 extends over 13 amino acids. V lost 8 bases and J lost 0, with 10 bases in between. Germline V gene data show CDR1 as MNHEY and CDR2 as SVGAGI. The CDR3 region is CASLDTPNYGYTF. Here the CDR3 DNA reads TGTGCCAGCCTCGACACCCCTAACTATGGCTACACCTTC.

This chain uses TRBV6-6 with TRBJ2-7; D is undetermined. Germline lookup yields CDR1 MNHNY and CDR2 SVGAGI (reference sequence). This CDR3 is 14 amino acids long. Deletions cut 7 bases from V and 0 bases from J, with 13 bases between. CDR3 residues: CASTTADSSYEQYF. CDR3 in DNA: TGTGCCAGCACCACTGCCGATAGCTCCTACGAGCAGTACTTC.